The 19 T cell receptor beta chains below come from one sample, sequenced in a study of blood T cell repertoires in COVID-19. The repertoire was sequenced with immunoSEQ multiplex PCR; TCRdb's copy has only in-frame clones and lacks some. The data show about 200,000 clones, roughly 90% seen once. The source material was peripheral blood. The receptors stem from a woman aged 70-85 years with acute or convalescent COVID-19.

The chain has TRBV7-9 and TRBJ2-7; 9 nucleotides agree with TRBD1. This CDR3 has 15 residues. Germline values: CDR1 SEHNR, CDR2 FQNEAQ (reference sequence). The ends lost 5 bases at V and 0 bases at J; junction bases unmatched: 5. The CDR3 DNA reads TGTGCCAGCAGCCGGCCGGACAGGGGCTCCTACGAGCAGTACTTC. Protein: CASSRPDRGSYEQYF.

The chain combines TRBV19 with TRBJ2-1; 7 bases map to TRBD1. J was trimmed by 2 bases and V by 0 bases; bases with no gene match: 4. CDR1 and CDR2 from the germline V gene are LNHDA and SQIVND (reference sequence). The CDR3 sequence is 16 residues long. The chain's CDR3 is CASSIDRGTAYNEQFF. The DNA of the CDR3 is TGTGCCAGTAGTATAGATAGAGGGACAGCCTACAATGAGCAGTTCTTC.

The V call is TRBV4-1, the J call TRBJ2-5, with 8 bases fitting TRBD2. Germline trimming cut 2 bases from V and 5 bases from J; bases unmatched to any gene: 7. Per germline, CDR1 MGHRA and CDR2 YSYEKL. CDR3 length: 15 residues. The CDR3 region is CASSQPSGFGETQYF. The CDR3 DNA is TGCGCCAGCAGCCAACCTAGCGGGTTCGGGGAGACCCAGTACTTC.

The V call is TRBV5-3, the J call TRBJ2-4, with D tentatively TRBD1 (5 bases). TRBV5-3 is placed among ORFs of uncertain function. Trimming took 0 bases from V and 3 from J, leaving 10 bases between them. The CDR3 has 15 amino acids. CDR3 amino acids: CARSLVVQGKNIQYF. Written as DNA, the CDR3 is TGTGCCAGAAGCTTGGTTGTGCAGGGCAAAAACATTCAGTACTTC.

This chain connects TRBV7-9 to TRBJ2-7; D gene uncertain. Germline CDR1 and CDR2: SEHNR and FQNEAQ (reference sequence). Trimming removed 4 bases from V and 6 bases from J, with 10 bases in between. The CDR3 has 12 amino acids. The CDR3 loop is CASSSIVPEQYF. The DNA for the CDR3 is TGTGCCAGCAGCTCCATAGTCCCCGAGCAGTACTTC.

In this sample, this clone turned up a few times. V is TRBV25-1 and J is TRBJ2-7; weak D call: TRBD2 (5 bases). This CDR3 is built from 13 residues. Per germline, CDR1 MGHDK and CDR2 SYGVNS. DNA of the CDR3: TGTGCTTTTCGCCCCGGGGAAATATACGAGCAGTACTTC. It codes for CAFRPGEIYEQYF.

This clone showed up just a few times. The J gene is TRBJ1-5, the V gene TRBV28; maybe TRBD1 (5 bases). The V gene lost 2 bases and the J gene lost 1 base, with 12 bases spanning the gap. The germline gives CDR1 MDHEN, CDR2 SYDVKM. The CDR3 is 16 residues long. The CDR3 nucleotides read TGTGCCAGCAGTTTACTTAAGGGGCTAAGCAATCAGCCCCAGCATTTT. Its protein product is CASSLLKGLSNQPQHF.

This rearrangement joins TRBV24-1 to TRBJ1-1; unclear D gene. V was shortened by 3 bases and J by 4 bases, with 8 bases between the two germline ends. CDR3 length: 13 amino acids. In germline, CDR1 is KGHDR, CDR2 SFDVKD. The DNA of the CDR3 is TGTGCCACCAGTGATGAGAGGAGCACTGAAGCTTTCTTT. The encoded protein is CATSDERSTEAFF.

The V and J genes are TRBV3-1 (or the pseudogene TRBV3-2) and TRBJ2-7, with a possible D match to TRBD2 (6 bases). Trimming took 3 bases from V and 3 from J, leaving 9 bases between them. CDR3 length: 13 amino acids. Germline CDR1 LGHDT, CDR2 YNNKEL (reference sequence). The CDR3 region is CASSQGRNYEQYF. The CDR3 DNA reads as TGTGCCAGCAGCCAGGGGAGGAACTACGAGCAGTACTTC.

The rearrangement uses TRBV5-5 and TRBJ2-1, with D uncertain. This CDR3 has 14 amino acids. The germline V and J ends were trimmed by 6 bases and 4 bases, with 14 bases remaining between them. The germline gives CDR1 SGHKS, CDR2 YYEKEE (reference sequence). The CDR3 region is CASTTPNLYNEQFF. DNA of the CDR3: TGTGCCAGCACGACACCCAATCTTTACAATGAGCAGTTCTTC.

The chain has TRBV7-3 and TRBJ1-1; D remains unclear. Germline assignment: CDR1 SGHTA and CDR2 FQGTGA. V was clipped by 1 base and J by 6 bases, with 9 bases between them. The CDR3 loop spans 13 amino acids. CDR3 sequence reads: CASSLRPGAEAFF. The CDR3 nucleotides read TGTGCCAGCAGCTTAAGACCCGGGGCTGAAGCTTTCTTT.

Concerning this clone itself: Other DNA sequences in the same sample also yield this CDR3. The chain is built from TRBV7-8 and TRBJ1-1; D unresolved. The CDR3 is 14 residues long. Trimming shortened V by 1 base and J by 1 base, and 7 bases separated the two germline ends. Per the germline V gene, CDR1 is SGHVS and CDR2 is FQNEAQ. DNA of the CDR3: TGTGCCAGCAGCTTAGTGTCGGGGAACACTGAAGCTTTCTTT. It codes for CASSLVSGNTEAFF.

The CDR3 sequence is CASSPNSGRASEQYF. The CDR3, as DNA: TGTGCCAGCTCACCGAATAGCGGGAGGGCCTCCGAGCAGTACTTC. The J gene is TRBJ2-7, the V gene TRBV18; TRBD2 matches at 11 bases. Germline V gene lookup returns CDR1 KGHSH and CDR2 LQKENI. The CDR3 loop spans 15 amino acids. Losses at the gene ends were 3 bases for V and 6 bases for J; bases not matched to a gene: 7.

J is TRBJ1-4 and V is TRBV28; tentative D call: TRBD1 (5 bases). The CDR3 sequence is 15 residues long. The germline gives CDR1 MDHEN, CDR2 SYDVKM. Trimming pared 5 bases from V and 0 bases from J, leaving 10 bases between. Written as DNA, the CDR3 is TGTGCCAGCAGTGCCCCGGGGGCAACTAATGAAAAACTGTTTTTT. Protein sequence: CASSAPGATNEKLFF.

This chain uses TRBV7-2 with TRBJ1-3; tentative D call: TRBD1 (5 bases). The CDR3 totals 15 residues. The germline V gene has CDR1 SGHTA and CDR2 FQGNSA. V lost 2 bases and J lost 0, with 8 bases in between. The CDR3 is CASSLQGYSGNTIYF. CDR3 DNA: TGTGCCAGCAGCTTACAGGGTTACTCTGGAAACACCATATATTTT.

The chain recombines TRBV10-3 with TRBJ2-1; TRBD2 matches 14 bases. This CDR3 has 18 residues. V trimming: 2 bases; J trimming: 0 bases; junction bases outside the gene matches: 3. The germline V gene encodes CDR1 ENHRY and CDR2 SYGVKD. The CDR3 DNA reads TGTGCCATCAGTGAGGGACTAGCGGGAGGCCCCTCCTACAATGAGCAGTTCTTC. Translating it yields CAISEGLAGGPSYNEQFF.

The chain employs TRBV19 and TRBJ1-1, with TRBD1 matching 9 bases. The CDR3 runs 15 residues. Trimming cost V 7 bases and J 3 bases; bases outside gene matches: 9. Germline V gene data show CDR1 as LNHDA and CDR2 as SQIVND (reference sequence). The CDR3 DNA follows: TGTGCCAGTACCATGGACAGGGGCGGGTACACTGAAGCTTTCTTT. As protein: CASTMDRGGYTEAFF.

The chain couples TRBV7-9 to TRBJ2-2; tentatively, D is TRBD1 (6 bases). Looked up from germline, CDR1 is SEHNR and CDR2 is FQNEAQ (reference sequence). The CDR3 loop spans 15 amino acids. V was cut by 5 bases and J by 1 base, with 11 bases left in between. CDR3 coding DNA: TGTGCCAGCAGCATCGGGACACAGAACACCGGGGAGCTGTTTTTT. Protein sequence: CASSIGTQNTGELFF.

The chain couples TRBV5-6 to TRBJ1-3, with TRBD1 matching 8 bases. The germline gives CDR1 SGHDT, CDR2 YYEEEE. This CDR3 contains 17 residues. Trimming at V came to 4 bases and at J to 0 bases, leaving 9 bases not matched to a gene. The CDR3 DNA follows: TGTGCCAGCAGCAGATTAACAGGGGGAATCTCTGGAAACACCATATATTTT. This gives the protein CASSRLTGGISGNTIYF.